This T cell receptor beta chain appears in the sequencing data of a study of control samples from healthy donors and cancer patients. The CDR3 sequence is 11 residues long. Germline CDR1 DFQATT, CDR2 SNEGSKA (reference sequence). V shed 3 bases and J 16 bases; nucleotides not matched to a gene: 7. Using immunoSEQ multiplex PCR, the repertoire was profiled, and TCRdb retains in-frame clones only, with some absent. Of roughly 120,000 clones in the sample, roughly 91% are singletons; the top ten hold 1.5% to 2%. This sequence was found in a man between 45 and 60 years old with head and neck cancer. The chain employs TRBV20-1 and TRBJ2-1; the match to TRBD1 covers 9 bases. The sequenced sample was PBMCs. Here the CDR3 reads CSARWTGEGFF. DNA of the CDR3: TGCAGTGCTAGGTGGACAGGGGAAGGATTCTTC.